Listed below are T cell receptor beta chains from one sample, sequenced in a study of blood T cell repertoires in COVID-19. Produced via immunoSEQ multiplex PCR; TCRdb's table is partial and in-frame only. The sample yields fewer than 400,000 clones, approximately 85% seen once. The sequenced sample consisted of PBMCs or T cells enriched from blood (not recorded which). These receptors originate from a young man who had recovered from COVID-19. Both conserved end residues are part of each CDR3. The order of the fields is CDR3 DNA, CDR3 protein, V gene, clone size, D gene, J gene. A D gene is named only where the DNA matches it firmly. Rows may omit the clone size; those that give it use once, few, many or a size class.

CDR3 DNA: TGTGCCAGCAGAGACAGGACGAAGAACACTGAAGCTTTCTTT
CDR3 protein: CASRDRTKNTEAFF
V gene: TRBV5-4
clone size: -
D gene: -
J gene: TRBJ1-1

CDR3 DNA: TGTGCCAGCAGCTTAATCGGTGCCACTGAAGCTTTCTTT
CDR3 protein: CASSLIGATEAFF
V gene: TRBV7-2
clone size: -
D gene: -
J gene: TRBJ1-1

CDR3 DNA: TGTGCCAGCAGCCCCCGAGCAGGACAGAGGACAAATGAGCAGTTCTTC
CDR3 protein: CASSPRAGQRTNEQFF
V gene: TRBV5-4
clone size: -
D gene: -
J gene: TRBJ2-1

CDR3 DNA: TGTGCCAGCAGCTTAGGACAGGGCCTCTATGGCTACACCTTC
CDR3 protein: CASSLGQGLYGYTF
V gene: TRBV7-2
clone size: -
D gene: TRBD1
J gene: TRBJ1-2

CDR3 DNA: TGTGCCAGCAGCTTTCAACTAGCGGGGGGCCCCCTCGGGAACAATGAGCAGTTCTTC
CDR3 protein: CASSFQLAGGPLGNNEQFF
V gene: TRBV5-4
clone size: -
D gene: TRBD2
J gene: TRBJ2-1

CDR3 DNA: TGTGCCAGCAGCCAGGGGACTAGCGACGAGCAGTACTTC
CDR3 protein: CASSQGTSDEQYF
V gene: TRBV3-1/TRBV3-2
clone size: -
D gene: TRBD2
J gene: TRBJ2-7

CDR3 DNA: TGTGCCAGCAGTAGGACAGACCTTAACTATGGCTACACCTTC
CDR3 protein: CASSRTDLNYGYTF
V gene: TRBV5-5
clone size: -
D gene: -
J gene: TRBJ1-2

CDR3 DNA: TGTGCTAGCAGCTTAGGCCCTCTAGCGGGACAAGAGACCCAGTACTTC
CDR3 protein: CASSLGPLAGQETQYF
V gene: TRBV7-7
clone size: few
D gene: TRBD2
J gene: TRBJ2-5

CDR3 DNA: TGTGCCAGCAGCGTAGGACAGTCGACGGGGGAGCTGTTTTTT
CDR3 protein: CASSVGQSTGELFF
V gene: TRBV7-3
clone size: -
D gene: -
J gene: TRBJ2-2

CDR3 DNA: TGCGCCAGCAGCCAAGTACACCCTGGGCAGTACTACGAGCAGTACTTC
CDR3 protein: CASSQVHPGQYYEQYF
V gene: TRBV4-1
clone size: -
D gene: -
J gene: TRBJ2-7

CDR3 DNA: TGCGCCAGCAGCCAAGTTGGGGGACTTAACACCGGGGAGCTGTTTTTT
CDR3 protein: CASSQVGGLNTGELFF
V gene: TRBV4-1
clone size: once
D gene: -
J gene: TRBJ2-2

CDR3 DNA: TGTGCCAGCAGTTACTCCCGGTCTACCTACGAGCAGTACTTC
CDR3 protein: CASSYSRSTYEQYF
V gene: TRBV6-5
clone size: -
D gene: -
J gene: TRBJ2-7

CDR3 DNA: TGTGCCACCAGCAGACGACAGGAAAACTATGGCTACACCTTC
CDR3 protein: CATSRRQENYGYTF
V gene: TRBV15
clone size: -
D gene: -
J gene: TRBJ1-2

CDR3 DNA: TGTGCCACCCGGACTAGCGGCGCAGATACGCAGTATTTT
CDR3 protein: CATRTSGADTQYF
V gene: TRBV18
clone size: -
D gene: TRBD2
J gene: TRBJ2-3

CDR3 DNA: TGCGCCAGCAGCTTGGTGGCTGAGCAGTTCTTC
CDR3 protein: CASSLVAEQFF
V gene: TRBV5-1
clone size: -
D gene: -
J gene: TRBJ2-1

CDR3 DNA: TGTGCCAGCTCACCACAGAGAGGGCAACACGCTGGCTACACCTTC
CDR3 protein: CASSPQRGQHAGYTF
V gene: TRBV18
clone size: -
D gene: -
J gene: TRBJ1-2

CDR3 DNA: TGTGCCAGCAGGGATATTTATTTAATAGGGAGTAAAACTAGCACAGATACGCAGTATTTT
CDR3 protein: CASRDIYLIGSKTSTDTQYF
V gene: TRBV2
clone size: -
D gene: -
J gene: TRBJ2-3

CDR3 DNA: TGTGCCAGCAGCCAAGGTGCGGCTAGCGGGGGAGCAACGCAGTATTTT
CDR3 protein: CASSQGAASGGATQYF
V gene: TRBV3-1/TRBV3-2
clone size: -
D gene: TRBD2
J gene: TRBJ2-3

CDR3 DNA: TGTGCCAGCAGTAGCCTGGGGGACAAGAGAAATGAGCAGTTCTTC
CDR3 protein: CASSSLGDKRNEQFF
V gene: TRBV6-5
clone size: -
D gene: -
J gene: TRBJ2-1

CDR3 DNA: TGTGCCAGCAGCGTAGTCCCGGACACCAACTATGGCTACACCTTC
CDR3 protein: CASSVVPDTNYGYTF
V gene: TRBV9
clone size: -
D gene: -
J gene: TRBJ1-2

CDR3 DNA: TGCGCCAGCAGCTTGTCCCCGACAGATCAGCCCCAGCATTTT
CDR3 protein: CASSLSPTDQPQHF
V gene: TRBV5-1
clone size: -
D gene: -
J gene: TRBJ1-5

CDR3 DNA: TGTGCCAGCTCACCGGGACAGGCGAACACTGAAGCTTTCTTT
CDR3 protein: CASSPGQANTEAFF
V gene: TRBV18
clone size: few
D gene: TRBD1
J gene: TRBJ1-1

CDR3 DNA: TGTGCCAGCAGCCCCATTTGGACTAGCGGGGGAAGCACAGATACGCAGTATTTT
CDR3 protein: CASSPIWTSGGSTDTQYF
V gene: TRBV9
clone size: once
D gene: TRBD2
J gene: TRBJ2-3

CDR3 DNA: TGTGCCAGCAGCGCCTCAGGGTCTACGGGCTATGGCTACACCTTC
CDR3 protein: CASSASGSTGYGYTF
V gene: TRBV7-9
clone size: -
D gene: -
J gene: TRBJ1-2

CDR3 DNA: TGTGCCAGCAGCTCCCCTACAGGGAACACTGAAGCTTTCTTT
CDR3 protein: CASSSPTGNTEAFF
V gene: TRBV7-8
clone size: -
D gene: -
J gene: TRBJ1-1

CDR3 DNA: TGTGCCAGCAGTACGAGACAGGGGGGGTTAGGGCCCCAGCATTTT
CDR3 protein: CASSTRQGGLGPQHF
V gene: TRBV6-5
clone size: -
D gene: TRBD1
J gene: TRBJ1-5

CDR3 DNA: TGCAGCGTTGAAGATCCCGGGGGGAACACTGAAGCTTTCTTT
CDR3 protein: CSVEDPGGNTEAFF
V gene: TRBV29-1
clone size: -
D gene: -
J gene: TRBJ1-1

CDR3 DNA: TGTGCCAGCAGTTACTCCCGGGATTATAACTATGGCTACACCTTC
CDR3 protein: CASSYSRDYNYGYTF
V gene: TRBV6-5
clone size: -
D gene: -
J gene: TRBJ1-2

CDR3 DNA: TGCGCCAGCAGAGGCGACGGGGTGCTAGATACGCAGTATTTT
CDR3 protein: CASRGDGVLDTQYF
V gene: TRBV5-1
clone size: few
D gene: -
J gene: TRBJ2-3

CDR3 DNA: TGTGCCAGCAGCCAACTAGAGAACACTGAAGCTTTCTTT
CDR3 protein: CASSQLENTEAFF
V gene: TRBV3-1/TRBV3-2
clone size: -
D gene: -
J gene: TRBJ1-1

CDR3 DNA: TGTGCCAGCAGTGATGGCGCCGGGGGGCTCACAGATACGCAGTATTTT
CDR3 protein: CASSDGAGGLTDTQYF
V gene: TRBV25-1
clone size: few
D gene: -
J gene: TRBJ2-3

CDR3 DNA: TGTGCCAGCAGCTTCTACCCGGGGATTGGGGACACTGAAGCTTTCTTT
CDR3 protein: CASSFYPGIGDTEAFF
V gene: TRBV11-2
clone size: -
D gene: -
J gene: TRBJ1-1

CDR3 DNA: TGTGCCAGCAGGCATTCAGGGGAGGGGCCCTACGAGCAGTACTTC
CDR3 protein: CASRHSGEGPYEQYF
V gene: TRBV6-5
clone size: -
D gene: -
J gene: TRBJ2-7

CDR3 DNA: TGTGCCAGCAGCTTATCTCGGGACAGCTATGGCTACACCTTC
CDR3 protein: CASSLSRDSYGYTF
V gene: TRBV7-2
clone size: -
D gene: TRBD1
J gene: TRBJ1-2

CDR3 DNA: TGTGCCAGCAGCTTAGGTCCTAGCGGCTACAATGAGCAGTTCTTC
CDR3 protein: CASSLGPSGYNEQFF
V gene: TRBV7-6
clone size: -
D gene: TRBD2
J gene: TRBJ2-1

CDR3 DNA: TGTGCCAGCAGTCAGATCGGGACAGGTGAAGCTTTCTTT
CDR3 protein: CASSQIGTGEAFF
V gene: TRBV6-5
clone size: once
D gene: TRBD1
J gene: TRBJ1-1

CDR3 DNA: TGTGCCAGCCTCGAGCAGGGAAAGACCCAGTACTTC
CDR3 protein: CASLEQGKTQYF
V gene: TRBV18
clone size: -
D gene: -
J gene: TRBJ2-5

CDR3 DNA: TGCGCCAGCAGCTTGGGAGGGGGCGAAGTCTCTGAAGCTTTCTTT
CDR3 protein: CASSLGGGEVSEAFF
V gene: TRBV5-1
clone size: -
D gene: TRBD1
J gene: TRBJ1-1

CDR3 DNA: TGTGCCAGCAGCTTAGAAGGCGGCATCTCTGGAAACACCATATATTTT
CDR3 protein: CASSLEGGISGNTIYF
V gene: TRBV7-9
clone size: -
D gene: -
J gene: TRBJ1-3

CDR3 DNA: TGTGCCACCAGTGAGACGGGACAGGGGGGGACCCAGTACTTC
CDR3 protein: CATSETGQGGTQYF
V gene: TRBV24-1
clone size: -
D gene: TRBD1
J gene: TRBJ2-5

CDR3 DNA: TGTGCCAGCAGCCCCAACTCCGGGACAGGTAATGGCTACACCTTC
CDR3 protein: CASSPNSGTGNGYTF
V gene: TRBV13
clone size: -
D gene: TRBD1
J gene: TRBJ1-2